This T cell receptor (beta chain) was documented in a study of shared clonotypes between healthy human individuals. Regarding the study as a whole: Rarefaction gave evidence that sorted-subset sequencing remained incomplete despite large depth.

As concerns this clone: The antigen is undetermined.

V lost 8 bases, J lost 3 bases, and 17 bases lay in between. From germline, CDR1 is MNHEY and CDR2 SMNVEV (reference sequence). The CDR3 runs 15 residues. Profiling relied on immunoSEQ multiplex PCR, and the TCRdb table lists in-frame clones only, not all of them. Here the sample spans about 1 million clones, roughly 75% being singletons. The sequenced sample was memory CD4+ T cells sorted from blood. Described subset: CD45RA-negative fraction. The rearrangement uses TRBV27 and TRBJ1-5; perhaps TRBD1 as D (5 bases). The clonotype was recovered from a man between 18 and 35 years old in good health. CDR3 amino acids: CASSPRDYPNQPQHF. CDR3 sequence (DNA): TGTGCCAGCTCCCCCAGGGATTATCCCAATCAGCCCCAGCATTTT.